A selection of T cell receptor beta chains follows, all from one sample in a study of Graves' ophthalmopathy and Graves' hyperthyroidism. TCRdb fed the multiplex PCR reads into MiXCR, producing one record per CDR3 protein. The sample contains 650,000 to 900,000 distinct CDR3 sequences, 40% of which appear only once. The sequenced material came from peripheral blood. All receptors come from an adult man with Graves' ophthalmopathy. CDR3s include the opening cysteine and the closing phenylalanine or tryptophan. Fields, in order: V gene, D gene, J gene, clone size, CDR3 protein, CDR3 DNA. D genes are given only for firm matches. Some rows have no size entry. The others give once, few or many, or a class for an expanded clone.

TRBV2	.	TRBJ1-6	once	CASSRTPGSSYNSPPHF	TGTGCCAGCAGTCGGACCCCTGGGAGCTCCTATAATTCACCCCCCCACTTT
TRBV10-2	.	TRBJ2-7	many	CASSGGRGAYEQYF	TGCGCCAGCAGTGGAGGGAGAGGCGCTTACGAGCAGTACTTC
TRBV7-9	.	TRBJ2-2	.	CASRDPKATGELFF	TGTGCCAGCAGAGACCCGAAGGCCACCGGGGAGCTGTTTTTT
TRBV9	TRBD1	TRBJ1-1	few	CASSVDGQGYTEAFF	TGTGCCAGCAGCGTAGATGGACAGGGGTACACTGAAGCTTTCTTT
TRBV25-1	.	TRBJ1-2	.	CASSLIAGAHGYTF	TGTGCCAGCAGCTTAATAGCCGGGGCCCATGGCTACACCTTC
TRBV4-3	.	TRBJ2-2	.	CASSQDHRDTGELFF	TGCGCCAGCAGCCAAGATCACCGGGACACCGGGGAGCTGTTTTTT
TRBV7-6	.	TRBJ2-2	.	CASSHFYGNTGELFF	TGTGCCAGCAGCCATTTTTATGGGAACACCGGGGAGCTGTTTTTT
TRBV19	.	TRBJ1-1	many	CASSDEGRGTEAFF	TGTGCCAGCTCTGACGAAGGCAGGGGCACTGAAGCTTTCTTT
TRBV5-5	TRBD1	TRBJ1-4	many	CASSPRGQDEKLFF	TGTGCCAGCAGCCCCAGGGGGCAGGATGAAAAACTGTTTTTT
TRBV3-1	TRBD2	TRBJ2-5	.	CASKTSGGRETQYF	TGTGCCAGCAAGACTAGCGGGGGCCGGGAGACCCAGTACTTC
TRBV20-1	.	TRBJ2-7	few	CSATPGIAYEQYF	TGCAGTGCTACCCCGGGAATCGCCTACGAGCAGTACTTC
TRBV29-1	TRBD1	TRBJ2-7	.	CSVEDRGQTGEQYF	TGCAGCGTTGAAGACAGGGGACAGACTGGCGAGCAGTACTTC
TRBV11-2	TRBD1	TRBJ1-4	.	CASSITGETNEKLFF	TGTGCCAGCAGCATTACAGGGGAAACTAATGAAAAACTGTTTTTT
TRBV7-2	.	TRBJ2-2	many	CASSTRQYTGELFF	TGTGCCAGCAGCACCAGACAGTACACCGGGGAGCTGTTTTTT
TRBV10-3	.	TRBJ1-2	many	CAISPRTMNYGYTF	TGTGCCATCAGTCCCCGGACTATGAACTATGGCTACACCTTC
TRBV6-1	TRBD1	TRBJ1-3	few	CASTGTGSGNTIYF	TGTGCCAGCACAGGGACAGGGTCTGGAAACACCATATATTTT
TRBV2	.	TRBJ1-6	many	CASSEPYNSPLHF	TGTGCCAGCAGTGAACCCTATAATTCACCCCTCCACTTT
TRBV11-1	.	TRBJ2-5	many	CASSLRFGHQETQYF	TGTGCCAGCAGCTTACGGTTCGGCCACCAAGAGACCCAGTACTTC
TRBV10-3	.	TRBJ1-4	.	CAIRMGGNEKLFF	TGTGCCATCAGGATGGGGGGGAATGAAAAACTGTTTTTT
TRBV11-2	.	TRBJ2-7	few	CASSSIGGEQYF	TGTGCCAGCAGTTCAATAGGGGGCGAGCAGTACTTC
TRBV15	.	TRBJ2-7	many	CATSRPGGYEQYF	TGTGCCACCAGTCGGCCCGGGGGTTACGAGCAGTACTTC
TRBV5-1	.	TRBJ1-5	many	CASSLGMGESQHF	TGCGCCAGCAGCTTGGGTATGGGTGAGTCCCAGCATTTT
TRBV2	TRBD1	TRBJ1-4	.	CASSPGTGVDTNEKLFF	TGTGCCAGCAGCCCCGGGACAGGTGTTGACACTAATGAAAAACTGTTTTTT
TRBV6-5	TRBD1	TRBJ1-4	few	CASRPLDRVNEKLFF	TGTGCCAGCAGACCCCTGGACAGGGTGAATGAAAAACTGTTTTTT
TRBV7-3	.	TRBJ2-7	.	CASSHRDISYEQYF	TGTGCCAGCAGCCACCGGGACATCTCCTACGAGCAGTACTTC
TRBV2	.	TRBJ1-2	many	CASSEARRANYGYTF	TGTGCCAGCAGTGAAGCGCGGAGGGCTAACTATGGCTACACCTTC
TRBV2	.	TRBJ2-5	few	CASSDSAGTQETQYF	TGTGCCAGCAGTGATAGTGCCGGGACCCAAGAGACCCAGTACTTC
TRBV2	.	TRBJ2-5	few	CASSDVPGRQETQYF	TGTGCCAGCAGCGACGTCCCAGGGCGCCAAGAGACCCAGTACTTC
TRBV5-1	.	TRBJ2-5	few	CASSRLTFQETQYF	TGCGCCAGCAGTCGTCTAACCTTTCAAGAGACCCAGTACTTC
TRBV10-3	.	TRBJ1-1	.	CASSYLLGGVGTEAFF	TGTGCCAGCAGTTACCTGCTAGGGGGAGTGGGCACTGAAGCTTTCTTT
TRBV5-5	TRBD1	TRBJ1-6	many	CASSLGQGRSPLHF	TGTGCCAGCAGCTTGGGACAGGGAAGATCACCCCTCCACTTT
TRBV7-2	.	TRBJ1-2	many	CASSKPGDGYTF	TGTGCCAGCAGCAAGCCAGGGGATGGCTACACCTTC
TRBV24-1	.	TRBJ1-2	.	CASDAGYGYTF	TGTGCCAGTGATGCGGGGTATGGCTACACCTTC
TRBV11-2	.	TRBJ1-5	few	CASSAYGGLDQPQHF	TGTGCCAGCAGCGCGTATGGAGGGTTGGATCAGCCCCAGCATTTT
TRBV5-1	TRBD1	TRBJ1-2	.	CASSLAGTGASSGYTF	TGCGCCAGCAGCTTGGCCGGGACAGGGGCTTCTTCTGGCTACACCTTC
TRBV20-1	TRBD1	TRBJ1-5	many	CSATTGRGQPQHF	TGCAGTGCTACGACAGGGAGGGGGCAGCCCCAGCATTTT
TRBV11-2	.	TRBJ1-6	.	CASSQTRSNSPLHF	TGTGCCAGCAGCCAGACCCGAAGCAATTCACCCCTCCACTTC
TRBV25-1	TRBD1	TRBJ2-7	.	CASSPSTGAPYEQYF	TGTGCCAGCAGCCCGTCGACAGGGGCCCCTTACGAGCAGTACTTC
TRBV25-1	TRBD1	TRBJ2-2	few	CASSVGTGGYTGELFF	TGTGCCAGCAGCGTCGGGACAGGGGGCTACACCGGGGAGCTGTTTTTT
TRBV15	TRBD2	TRBJ2-7	many	CATSRTSGGISSYEQYF	TGTGCCACCAGCAGGACTAGCGGGGGGATAAGCTCCTACGAGCAGTACTTC
TRBV7-6	.	TRBJ2-5	.	CASSLQVGAGVGETQYF	TGTGCCAGCAGCTTACAGGTGGGGGCAGGGGTGGGAGAGACCCAGTACTTC
TRBV29-1	.	TRBJ2-5	many	CSVLPRGLETQYF	TGCAGCGTTCTCCCTAGGGGGTTAGAGACCCAGTACTTC
TRBV10-3	.	TRBJ1-3	many	CAISERADASGNTIYF	TGTGCCATCAGTGAGCGGGCAGACGCCTCTGGAAACACCATATATTTT
TRBV10-3	.	TRBJ1-3	once	CASGERLSGNTIYF	TGTGCCAGCGGTGAACGTCTCTCTGGAAACACCATATATTTT
TRBV29-1	TRBD1	TRBJ1-6	once	CSERQGFSPLHF	TGCAGTGAGAGACAGGGATTTTCACCCCTCCACTTT
TRBV29-1	.	TRBJ1-1	.	CSVGHINQPPGAFF	TGCAGCGTCGGACACATCAATCAGCCCCCGGGAGCTTTCTTT
TRBV12-3/TRBV12-4	.	TRBJ2-7	few	CASSSGDDRPYEQYF	TGTGCCAGCAGTTCCGGGGACGACAGACCCTACGAGCAGTACTTC